This TCR beta chain was captured by sequencing in a study of graft-versus-host responses after intestinal transplantation. Whole-study context: Transplants given to recipients were multivisceral, liver-intestinal, or isolated intestinal. General study points: The authors found GvH clones in recipient marrow, some appearing first in ileum or blood. Graft-donor T cell macrochimerism in patients accompanied high graft-versus-host to host-versus-graft clonal ratios in allografts. Early after transplant, HvG clones declined as circulating GvH clones peaked.

The CDR3 spans 12 residues. V lost 4 bases and J lost 1, with 5 bases in between. Germline loops: CDR1 SGHAT, CDR2 FQNNGV. Profiling relied on immunoSEQ multiplex PCR, and the TCRdb table lists in-frame clones only, not all of them. The table has tens of thousands of clones, about four fifths seen once. This clone was seen more than once but under ten times. The target antigen is unknown. The sequence came from a human donor who received an intestinal transplant. Sequencing used unstimulated CD8+ T cells sorted from spleen or lymph node cells, obtained before intestinal transplant. V and J are TRBV11-2 and TRBJ2-7; D unclear. CDR3 DNA sequence: TGTGCCAGCAGCTCTAGATCCTACGAGCAGTACTTC. This sequence encodes CASSSRSYEQYF.